This TCR beta chain was retrieved from a study of T cell repertoires in cytomegalovirus infection (dated by TCRdb to the late 2010s). The study in broad terms: The HLA type of each donor mattered for the analysis, because public TCR beta signatures pointed to carriage of CMV infection along with the matching HLA type. Overall study outcomes, separate from this receptor: In both this cohort and an independent cohort of some 350 donors, the cumulative frequency of public TCR beta family members distinguished carriers of CMV infection plus the relevant HLA type. The ex vivo response was dominated by HLA-C-restricted CMV-specific TCR beta clonotypes, which also provided the single most frequent clonotype in two of eight donors.

Notes on this clonotype: Its antigen remains undetermined. Nothing much larger sits one base from this clone, and base qualities are not available.

The instrument given in TCRdb is Illumina HiSeq 1500. Starting from the raw public reads, TCRdb applied fastp trimming at Q25, assembled clones with MiXCR and retained in-frame beta chains. Each record represents a unique CDR3 protein, reported with the most common genes and DNA among its rows. The sample includes roughly 150,000 distinct CDR3 sequences, with 17% observed a single time. Around 20% of the sample comes from the top ten. The germline V gene sets CDR1 to SGHRS and CDR2 to YFSETQ. The CDR3, cysteine through phenylalanine, is 14 amino acids long. Here the CDR3 DNA is all that survives: 42 bases in frame from base 1. The junction shows trimming of 4 bases on V and 7 bases on J, and the gene matches do not reach 4 bases of it.

This TCR came from a human donor in good health (CMV status not recorded). Some clones in this sample may be carry-over from other donors' samples. The specimen sequenced was CD8+ T cells from PBMCs. The chain couples TRBV5-1 to TRBJ1-5, and 11 junction bases match TRBD1. The CDR3 here reads CASSLGTGGQPQHF. DNA sequence: TGCGCCAGCAGCCTAGGGACAGGGGGGCAGCCCCAGCATTTT.